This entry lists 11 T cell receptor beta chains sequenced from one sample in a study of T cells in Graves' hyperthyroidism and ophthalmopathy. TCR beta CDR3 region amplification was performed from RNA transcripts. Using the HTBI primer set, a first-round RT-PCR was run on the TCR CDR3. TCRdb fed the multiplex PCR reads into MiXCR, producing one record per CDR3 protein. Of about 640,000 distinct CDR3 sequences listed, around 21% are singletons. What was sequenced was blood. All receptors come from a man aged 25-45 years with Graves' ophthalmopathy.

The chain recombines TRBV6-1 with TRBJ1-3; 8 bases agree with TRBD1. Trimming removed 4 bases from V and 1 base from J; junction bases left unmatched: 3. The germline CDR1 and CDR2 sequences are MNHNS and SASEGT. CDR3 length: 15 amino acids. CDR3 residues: CASSAGQGSGNTIYF. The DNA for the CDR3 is TGTGCCAGCAGTGCCGGACAGGGATCTGGAAACACCATATATTTT.

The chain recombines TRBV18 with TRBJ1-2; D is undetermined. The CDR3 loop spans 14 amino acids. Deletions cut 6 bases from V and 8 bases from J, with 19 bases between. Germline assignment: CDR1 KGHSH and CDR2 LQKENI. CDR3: CASSSKEGTKGYTF. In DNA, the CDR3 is TGTGCCAGCTCCTCAAAGGAGGGAACTAAAGGCTACACCTTC.

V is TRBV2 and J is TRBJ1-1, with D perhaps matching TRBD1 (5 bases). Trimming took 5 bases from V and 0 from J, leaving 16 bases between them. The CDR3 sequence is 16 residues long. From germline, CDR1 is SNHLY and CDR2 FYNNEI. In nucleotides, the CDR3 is TGTGCCAGCAGTCCACGGGGCTTTGACATGAACACTGAAGCTTTCTTT. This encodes CASSPRGFDMNTEAFF.

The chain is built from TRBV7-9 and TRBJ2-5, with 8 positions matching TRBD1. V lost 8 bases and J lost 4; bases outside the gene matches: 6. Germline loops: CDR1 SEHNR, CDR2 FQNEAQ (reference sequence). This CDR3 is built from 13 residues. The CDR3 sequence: CASLQQGGETQYF. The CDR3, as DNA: TGTGCCAGCCTTCAACAGGGGGGAGAGACCCAGTACTTC. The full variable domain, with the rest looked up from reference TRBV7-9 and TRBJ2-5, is DTGVSQNPRHKITKRGQNVTFRCDPISEHNRLYWYRQTLGQGPEFLTYFQNEAQLEKSRLLSDRFSAERPKGSFSTLEIQRTEQGDSAMYLCASLQQGGETQYFGPGTRLLVL.

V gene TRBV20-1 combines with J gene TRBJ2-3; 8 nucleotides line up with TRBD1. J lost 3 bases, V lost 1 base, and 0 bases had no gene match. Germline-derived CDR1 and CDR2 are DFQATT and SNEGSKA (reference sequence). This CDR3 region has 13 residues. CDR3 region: CSARGQGTDTQYF. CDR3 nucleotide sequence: TGCAGTGCTAGAGGACAGGGGACAGATACGCAGTATTTT.

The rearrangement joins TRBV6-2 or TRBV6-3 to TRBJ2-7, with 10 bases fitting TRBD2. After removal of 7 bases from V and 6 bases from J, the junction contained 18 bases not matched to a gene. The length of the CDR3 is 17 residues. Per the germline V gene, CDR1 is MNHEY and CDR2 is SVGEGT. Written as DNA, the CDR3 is TGTGCCAGCAATCAGACCCCCGGACTAGCGGAAAGGGGCGAGCAGTACTTC. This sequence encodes CASNQTPGLAERGEQYF.

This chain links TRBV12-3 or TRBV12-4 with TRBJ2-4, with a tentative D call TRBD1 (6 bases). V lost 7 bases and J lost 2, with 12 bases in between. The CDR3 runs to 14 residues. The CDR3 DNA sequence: TGTGCCAGCACCAGGGGTGGGACCAAAAACATTCAGTACTTC. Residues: CASTRGGTKNIQYF.

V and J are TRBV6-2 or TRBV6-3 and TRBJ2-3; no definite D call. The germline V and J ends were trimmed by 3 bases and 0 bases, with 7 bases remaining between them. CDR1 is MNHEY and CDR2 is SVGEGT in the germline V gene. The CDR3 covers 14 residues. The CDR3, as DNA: TGTGCCAGCAGTTATGACACTAGCACAGATACGCAGTATTTT. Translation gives CASSYDTSTDTQYF.

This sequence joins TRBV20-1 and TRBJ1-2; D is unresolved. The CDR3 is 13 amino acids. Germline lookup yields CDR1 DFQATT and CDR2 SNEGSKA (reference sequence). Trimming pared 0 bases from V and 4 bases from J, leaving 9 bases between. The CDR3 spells CSARDLAAYGYTF. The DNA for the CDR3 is TGCAGTGCTAGAGATCTGGCAGCCTATGGCTACACCTTC.

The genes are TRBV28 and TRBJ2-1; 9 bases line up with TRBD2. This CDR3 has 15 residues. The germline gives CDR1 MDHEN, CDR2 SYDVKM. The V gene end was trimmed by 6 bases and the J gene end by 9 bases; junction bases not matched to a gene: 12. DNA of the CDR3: TGTGCCAGCAGACGCGGGACTAGCACTCGGGGTGAGCAGTTCTTC. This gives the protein CASRRGTSTRGEQFF.

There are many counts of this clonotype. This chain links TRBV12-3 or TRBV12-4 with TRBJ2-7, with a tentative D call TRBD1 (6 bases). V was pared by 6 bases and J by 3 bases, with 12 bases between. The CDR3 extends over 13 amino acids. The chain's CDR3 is CASRTTGNYEQYF. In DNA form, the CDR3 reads TGTGCCAGCAGAACCACAGGGAACTACGAGCAGTACTTC.